This T cell receptor (beta chain) is drawn from a study of cytomegalovirus exposure and HLA in healthy donors. The table came from immunoSEQ multiplex PCR; TCRdb's copy has only in-frame clones and leaves some out. The top ten hold about 1.2% of the sample, which has under 300,000 clones, 70% to 90% seen once. Trimming pared 6 bases from V and 4 bases from J, leaving 15 bases between. Germline values: CDR1 MDHEN, CDR2 SYDVKM. This CDR3 region has 15 residues. Study conclusions and caveats: It was confirmed in vitro that three of the CMV-associated chains were specific for CMV antigens.

Turning to this clone: Its cognate antigen is unknown.

Sequenced: PBMCs. This TCR was sampled from a woman in her thirties in good health and CMV-seropositive. The V and J genes are TRBV28 and TRBJ2-2; D may be TRBD2 (6 bases). CDR3 sequence reads: CASSFELAGTGELFF. The CDR3 DNA follows: TGTGCCAGCAGCTTCGAACTAGCAGGCACCGGGGAGCTGTTTTTT.